The 6 T cell receptor beta chains in this list originate from one sample, sequenced in a study of T cells after yellow fever vaccination. TCRdb reanalysed the 5' RACE reads using MiXCR and keeps one entry per CDR3 protein. The sample records about 74,000 distinct CDR3 sequences, 7.1% being singletons. Here the sequenced sample was CD8+ T cells sorted from PBMCs, taken 5 days after the first yellow fever vaccination. These receptors were collected from a man aged 18 to 29 who received the YFV17D yellow fever vaccine.

This clonotype came up many times. V and J are TRBV7-9 and TRBJ2-7; D is perhaps TRBD1 (6 bases). Trimming removed 5 bases at V and 4 bases at J, with 15 bases between. Germline V CDR1 and CDR2: SEHNR, FQNEAQ (reference sequence). This CDR3 contains 14 residues. The DNA of the CDR3 is TGTGCCAGCAGCACTATAGACAGGATATACGAGCAGTACTTC. It yields the protein CASSTIDRIYEQYF.

This clonotype appeared a few times. This chain uses TRBV9 with TRBJ1-1, with D perhaps TRBD1 (5 bases). In germline, CDR1 is SGDLS, CDR2 YYNGEE. This CDR3 comprises 15 residues. The ends were cut back, 0 bases at V and 5 bases at J, with 14 bases in the middle. CDR3 region: CASSVAGGPGTEAFF. The CDR3 region has the DNA TGTGCCAGCAGCGTAGCTGGGGGACCGGGGACTGAAGCTTTCTTT.

The table lists this clonotype with many counts. The chain is built from TRBV4-1 and TRBJ2-2; no firm D call. V was shortened by 1 base and J by 3 bases, with 6 bases between the two germline ends. CDR1 is MGHRA and CDR2 is YSYEKL in the germline V gene. The CDR3 consists of 14 residues. The CDR3, as DNA: TGCGCCAGCAGCCAAGGGGTGTACACCGGGGAGCTGTTTTTT. This sequence encodes CASSQGVYTGELFF.

At least ten counts were recorded for this clonotype. This rearrangement joins TRBV5-1 to TRBJ2-3, with 11 bases lining up with TRBD2. Trimming cost V 3 bases and J 4 bases; bases outside gene matches: 10. CDR1 is SGHRS and CDR2 is YFSETQ in the germline V gene. The CDR3 length is 17 residues. CDR3 loop: CASSSYPGLADPDTQYF. The CDR3 region has the DNA TGCGCCAGCAGCTCCTACCCGGGACTAGCGGACCCAGATACGCAGTATTTT.

This clonotype turned up a few times. The chain combines TRBV2 with TRBJ2-5; D not certain. The CDR3 spans 16 residues. Germline CDR1 SNHLY, CDR2 FYNNEI. The germline V and J ends were trimmed by 5 bases and 3 bases, with 19 bases remaining between them. The CDR3 coding sequence is TGTGCCAGCAGTCTCCCAGGACGCCCGAGTAAAGAGACCCAGTACTTC. Protein sequence: CASSLPGRPSKETQYF.

This clonotype was seen ten or more times. V usage is TRBV12-3 or TRBV12-4 and J usage is TRBJ2-1, with D maybe TRBD2 (5 bases). The CDR3 is 15 amino acids. The germline V and J ends were trimmed by 5 bases and 4 bases, with 15 bases remaining between them. The chain's CDR3 is CASSPRSGVYNEQFF. CDR3 DNA: TGTGCCAGCAGTCCCCGTTCCGGGGTTTACAATGAGCAGTTCTTC.